Here is one T cell receptor beta chain with its context. Trimming took 8 bases from V and 6 from J, leaving 17 bases between them. This CDR3 is built from 13 residues. This specimen comes from a study of blood T cell repertoires in COVID-19. Clones were sequenced by immunoSEQ multiplex PCR, and TCRdb holds only the in-frame ones, with some missing. The table lists 350,000 to 400,000 clones, around 90% of them singletons. What was sequenced was peripheral blood. The chain joins TRBV12-3 or TRBV12-4 to TRBJ2-7, with D perhaps TRBD2 (6 bases). The TCR sequence derives from a man younger than 30 with active or convalescent COVID-19. CDR3 sequence reads: CASAPGGEVEQYF. DNA for the CDR3: TGTGCCAGCGCTCCTGGAGGGGAAGTCGAGCAGTACTTC.